These T cell receptor beta chains were read from a single sample in a study of blood T cells in healthy people across ages. TCRdb recomputed calls from the 5' RACE reads with MiXCR, one row per CDR3 protein. Among approximately 760,000 distinct CDR3 sequences, more than 20% were seen once, and the ten largest hold 9.4%. This sample was also put to use in a study of T cells of mothers and their children.

What was sequenced was blood. These receptors were obtained from a boy aged 5-17 years in good health. Each CDR3 is given with its conserved first and last residue. The D gene is left open where the match is weak. Clone size, where shown, is once, few, many, or a class for clones that have expanded.

V gene	J gene	clone size	D gene	CDR3 protein	CDR3 DNA
TRBV29-1	TRBJ2-1	-	-	CSVVSDTPSYNEQFF	TGCAGCGTTGTATCGGATACTCCAAGTTACAATGAGCAGTTCTTC
TRBV20-1	TRBJ2-1	once	-	CSARDILGEELNEQFF	TGCAGTGCTAGAGACATTTTAGGTGAGGAGTTGAATGAGCAGTTCTTC
TRBV20-1	TRBJ1-5	-	TRBD1	CSAWTGDQPQHF	TGCAGTGCTTGGACAGGGGATCAGCCCCAGCATTTT
TRBV6-6	TRBJ1-1	-	-	CASSYGRLTEAFF	TGTGCCAGCAGTTACGGGAGGCTAACTGAAGCTTTCTTT
TRBV4-1	TRBJ2-7	few	TRBD2	CASSPGTSLGEQYF	TGCGCCAGCAGCCCAGGGACTAGCCTTGGCGAGCAGTACTTC
TRBV20-1	TRBJ2-1	-	TRBD2	CSARFPGGPGNEQFF	TGCAGTGCTAGGTTCCCGGGGGGGCCTGGAAATGAGCAGTTCTTC
TRBV27	TRBJ2-7	few	-	CASRYLGVSYEQYF	TGTGCCAGCCGGTACCTTGGGGTCAGCTACGAGCAGTACTTC
TRBV7-9	TRBJ2-2	-	TRBD1	CASSYATGTVGGELFF	TGTGCCAGCAGCTACGCGACCGGGACAGTAGGCGGGGAGCTGTTTTTT
TRBV7-7	TRBJ2-3	-	-	CASSPRTSPDTQYF	TGTGCTAGCAGCCCGCGGACCTCCCCAGATACGCAGTATTTT
TRBV10-3	TRBJ2-5	many	TRBD2	CAISGFSGERETQYF	TGTGCCATCAGTGGTTTTAGCGGGGAACGAGAGACCCAGTACTTC
TRBV28	TRBJ1-2	few	-	CASTKDGSYGYTF	TGTGCCAGCACCAAGGACGGCAGCTATGGCTACACCTTC
TRBV20-1	TRBJ1-2	few	-	CSAPQRAQGDGYTF	TGCAGTGCTCCCCAGAGGGCTCAGGGAGACGGCTACACCTTC
TRBV27	TRBJ2-7	few	TRBD1	CASSFLRDSSYEQCF	TGTGCCAGCAGTTTCCTCCGGGACAGCTCCTACGAGCAGTGCTTC
TRBV28	TRBJ2-1	few	TRBD1	CVSSLRAGGLYNEQFF	TGTGTCAGCAGTTTAAGGGCAGGGGGCCTCTACAATGAGCAGTTCTTC
TRBV27	TRBJ2-6	-	-	CASSTTSGANVLTF	TGTGCCAGCAGTACAACTTCTGGGGCCAACGTCCTGACTTTC
TRBV4-1	TRBJ2-5	few	TRBD2	CASSQTSGNQETQYF	TGCGCCAGCAGCCAAACTAGCGGGAACCAAGAGACCCAGTACTTC
TRBV4-3	TRBJ2-7	-	TRBD2	CASSQVRGTYEQYF	TGCGCCAGCAGCCAAGTGCGGGGGACCTACGAGCAGTACTTC
TRBV20-1	TRBJ2-5	-	TRBD2	CSARLRTSRGETQYF	TGCAGTGCTAGACTCCGGACTAGCCGAGGGGAGACCCAGTACTTC
TRBV29-1	TRBJ1-2	few	-	CSVGGRPYGYTF	TGCAGCGTCGGGGGGCGTCCCTATGGCTACACCTTC
TRBV10-3	TRBJ2-2	few	TRBD2	CATGPPGRESGTGELFF	TGTGCCACCGGACCCCCTGGGCGGGAGTCGGGAACCGGGGAGCTGTTTTTT
TRBV6-5	TRBJ2-7	-	-	CASSYSITGTYEQYF	TGTGCCAGCAGTTACTCTATCACAGGGACCTACGAGCAGTACTTC
TRBV20-1	TRBJ2-1	-	TRBD2	CSASQTSGKVRSPSYYNEQFF	TGCAGTGCTAGTCAGACTAGCGGGAAAGTCCGATCCCCCTCCTACTACAATGAGCAGTTCTTC
TRBV7-9	TRBJ2-1	few	-	CASSLIPPNEQFF	TGTGCCAGCAGCTTAATCCCCCCGAATGAGCAGTTCTTC
TRBV27	TRBJ1-4	-	-	CASSQSGLNEKLFF	TGTGCCAGCAGCCAATCAGGTTTAAATGAAAAACTGTTTTTT
TRBV6-6	TRBJ2-7	-	-	CASSYGSSAYEQYF	TGTGCCAGCAGTTACGGTTCGTCAGCCTACGAGCAGTACTTC
TRBV15	TRBJ2-1	-	-	CATTKGGGRDEQFF	TGTGCCACCACTAAGGGGGGCGGGAGAGATGAGCAGTTCTTC
TRBV29-1	TRBJ2-5	few	TRBD2	CSGQPGGGKTQYF	TGCAGCGGCCAACCGGGAGGGGGTAAGACCCAGTACTTC
TRBV10-3	TRBJ2-1	-	-	CAISESGGHNEQFF	TGTGCCATCAGTGAGTCCGGAGGGCACAATGAGCAGTTCTTT
TRBV20-1	TRBJ2-1	once	-	CSGSVAINEQFF	TGCAGTGGTTCGGTAGCTATCAATGAGCAGTTCTTC
TRBV28	TRBJ2-3	few	-	CASSFARAGTDTQYF	TGTGCCAGCAGTTTTGCCCGGGCCGGCACAGATACGCAGTATTTT
TRBV21-1	TRBJ1-4	few	-	CASSKGLCRGGQDEKLFF	TGTGCCAGCAGCAAAGGTCTTTGTCGAGGGGGGCAGGATGAAAAACTGTTTTTT
TRBV29-1	TRBJ2-1	few	TRBD2	CSILGLVWQFF	TGCAGCATTCTCGGACTAGTTTGGCAGTTCTTC
TRBV29-1	TRBJ2-1	-	-	CSVERAAMYNEQFF	TGCAGCGTTGAACGGGCGGCGATGTACAATGAGCAGTTCTTC
TRBV5-1	TRBJ2-7	few	-	CASSFGVDEQYF	TGCGCCAGCAGCTTTGGGGTGGACGAGCAGTACTTC
TRBV29-1	TRBJ1-2	-	-	CSVVWQYGYTF	TGCAGCGTTGTATGGCAGTATGGCTACACCTTC
TRBV7-9	TRBJ2-3	-	TRBD2	CASSLDLAGVLTDTRYF	TGTGCCAGCAGCTTAGATCTAGCGGGAGTGCTGACAGATACGCGGTATTTT
TRBV10-1	TRBJ2-5	-	TRBD1	CASSESGTEETQYF	TGCGCCAGCAGTGAGTCGGGGACAGAAGAGACCCAGTACTTC
TRBV20-1	TRBJ1-6	-	-	CSAMGPNSPLHF	TGCAGTGCCATGGGGCCGAATTCACCCCTCCACTTT
TRBV27	TRBJ1-2	once	TRBD1	CASTGQGQSYTF	TGTGCCAGCACCGGACAGGGTCAGAGCTACACCTTC
TRBV20-1	TRBJ1-5	-	-	CSALRTGSNQPQHF	TGCAGTGCTCTACGCACCGGGTCAAATCAGCCCCAGCATTTT
TRBV29-1	TRBJ2-2	-	TRBD2	CSVESGGAGTGELFF	TGCAGCGTTGAAAGCGGGGGGGCCGGCACCGGGGAGCTGTTTTTT
TRBV27	TRBJ2-1	-	TRBD2	CASRRTSGGPYNEQFF	TGTGCCAGCAGAAGGACTAGCGGGGGCCCCTACAATGAGCAGTTCTTC
TRBV7-6	TRBJ2-6	few	TRBD2	CASIGREANVLTF	TGTGCCAGCATAGGGAGGGAGGCCAACGTCCTGACTTTC
TRBV11-3	TRBJ2-3	-	-	CASTKRDPSTDTQYF	TGTGCCAGCACCAAACGGGACCCTAGCACAGATACGCAGTATTTT
TRBV6-2/TRBV6-3	TRBJ2-6	-	-	CASTGESGANVLTF	TGTGCCAGCACTGGGGAGTCTGGGGCCAACGTCCTGACTTTC
TRBV7-2	TRBJ2-4	few	-	CASSLGRWGENIQYF	TGTGCCAGCAGCTTAGGTCGGTGGGGAGAAAACATTCAGTACTTC
TRBV4-1	TRBJ2-2	few	-	CASSQVSTGELFF	TGCGCCAGCAGCCAAGTTAGCACCGGGGAGCTGTTTTTT
TRBV3-1	TRBJ2-2	few	-	CASSQEGLGSGELFF	TGTGCCAGCAGCCAAGAGGGCCTGGGCTCCGGGGAGCTGTTTTTT